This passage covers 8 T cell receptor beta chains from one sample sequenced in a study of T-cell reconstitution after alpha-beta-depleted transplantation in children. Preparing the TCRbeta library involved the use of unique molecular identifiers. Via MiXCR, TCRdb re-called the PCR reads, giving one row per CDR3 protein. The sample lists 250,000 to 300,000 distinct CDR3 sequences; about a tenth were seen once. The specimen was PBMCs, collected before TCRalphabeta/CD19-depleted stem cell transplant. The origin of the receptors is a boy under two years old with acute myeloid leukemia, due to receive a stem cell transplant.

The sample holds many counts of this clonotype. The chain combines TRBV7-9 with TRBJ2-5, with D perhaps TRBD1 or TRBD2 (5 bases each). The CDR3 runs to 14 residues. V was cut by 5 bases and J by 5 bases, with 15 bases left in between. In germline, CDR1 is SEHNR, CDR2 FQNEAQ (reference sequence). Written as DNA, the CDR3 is TGTGCCAGCAGCCCGTCCGGGGCCGGGGAGACCCAGTACTTC. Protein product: CASSPSGAGETQYF.

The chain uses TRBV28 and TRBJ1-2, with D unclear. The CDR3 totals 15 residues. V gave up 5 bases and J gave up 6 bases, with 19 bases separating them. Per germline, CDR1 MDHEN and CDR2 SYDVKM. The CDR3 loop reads CASSGDWGGLDGYTF. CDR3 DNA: TGTGCCAGCAGTGGGGATTGGGGAGGATTAGATGGCTACACCTTC.

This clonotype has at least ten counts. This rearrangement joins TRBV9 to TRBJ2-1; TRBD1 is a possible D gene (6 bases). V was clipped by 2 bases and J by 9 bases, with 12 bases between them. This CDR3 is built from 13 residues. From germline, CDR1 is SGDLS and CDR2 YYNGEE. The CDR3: CASSVTTRGEQFF. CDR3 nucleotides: TGTGCCAGCAGCGTGACAACCAGGGGTGAGCAGTTCTTC.

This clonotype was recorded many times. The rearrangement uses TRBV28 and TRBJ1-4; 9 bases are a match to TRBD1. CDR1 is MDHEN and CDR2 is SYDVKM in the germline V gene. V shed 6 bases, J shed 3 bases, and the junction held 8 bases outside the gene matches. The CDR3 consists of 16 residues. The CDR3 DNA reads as TGTGCCAGCAGCAATAACAGGGGGCCGTCTAATGAAAAACTGTTTTTT. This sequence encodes CASSNNRGPSNEKLFF.

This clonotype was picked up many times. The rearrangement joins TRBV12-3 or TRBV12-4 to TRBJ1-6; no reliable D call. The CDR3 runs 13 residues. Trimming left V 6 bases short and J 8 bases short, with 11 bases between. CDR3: CASRNRGYSPLHF. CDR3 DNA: TGTGCCAGCAGAAACCGGGGATATTCACCCCTCCACTTT.

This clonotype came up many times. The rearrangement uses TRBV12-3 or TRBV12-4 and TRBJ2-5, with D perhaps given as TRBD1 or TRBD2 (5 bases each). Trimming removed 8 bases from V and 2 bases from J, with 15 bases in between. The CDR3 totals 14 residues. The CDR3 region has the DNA TGTGCCAGCTCTTACATGGGGGAACAAGAGACCCAGTACTTC. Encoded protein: CASSYMGEQETQYF.

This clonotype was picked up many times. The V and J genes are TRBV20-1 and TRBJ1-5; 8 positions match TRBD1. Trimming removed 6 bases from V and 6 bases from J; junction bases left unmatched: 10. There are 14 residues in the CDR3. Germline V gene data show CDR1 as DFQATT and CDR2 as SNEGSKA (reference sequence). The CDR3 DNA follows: TGCAGTGCCGTAAGAGGAACAGGGGGTCAGCCCCAGCATTTT. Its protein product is CSAVRGTGGQPQHF.

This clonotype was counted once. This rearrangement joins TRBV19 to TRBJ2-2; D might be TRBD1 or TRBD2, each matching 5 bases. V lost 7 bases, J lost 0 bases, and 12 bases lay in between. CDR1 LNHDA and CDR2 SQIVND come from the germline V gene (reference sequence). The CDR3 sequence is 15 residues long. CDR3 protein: CASIGDGTNTGELFF. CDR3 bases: TGTGCCAGTATAGGGGACGGTACGAACACCGGGGAGCTGTTTTTT.